This T cell receptor beta chain came from a study of T cells expressing NK-cell markers (dated by TCRdb to the early 2020s). For the study in its entirety: Three sorted T-cell subsets (CD3+CD56+NKG2C+, CD3+CD56+NKG2C- and CD3+CD56-NKG2C+) from seven to nine donors had their TCR beta-chain repertoires profiled. Most of the eight sequenced donors were HCMV-seropositive and one was HCMV-seronegative. The libraries were sequenced on Illumina HiSeq 2000/2500, MiSeq or NextSeq, producing 2 x 150 bp reads. All eight donors whose samples were sequenced were randomly selected healthy volunteers, three of them men and five women. What the work shows at the level of the full study, not this receptor alone: Those dominant clonotypes were again the most abundant among CD3+CD56-NKG2C+ cells in several donors, at roughly 28.3-60.1%. For five or six donors, the dominant CD3+CD56+NKG2C+ clonotypes were among the top 10 CD8+ clonotypes and accounted for roughly 1.0-8% of CD8+ T cells. It remained unclear whether the expanded NKG2C-expressing T cell clones were specific for HCMV antigens.

HCMV-specific IgG was detected in serum with a commercial ELISA kit to determine HCMV serostatus. Peripheral blood mononuclear cells were isolated from blood by Ficoll density gradient centrifugation. About this clonotype itself: The antigen it binds to is not known.

CDR1 and CDR2 (DFQATT, SNEGSKA) derive from the germline V gene (reference sequence). Its CDR3 holds 13 amino acids, cysteine through phenylalanine. The DNA sequence is not available. The instrument was an Illumina HiSeq 2000. TCR beta cDNA libraries were made by 5'RACE template switching that added a universal primer site and unique molecular identifiers. Synthesis of cDNA was primed from the TCR beta constant segment and was followed by two consecutive PCR amplification steps. The authors' analysis ran thus. MIGEC handled demultiplexing of the reads and grouping by UMI, while MiTCR was used to assemble and quantify clonotypes. To exclude erroneous sequences, any TCR cDNA sequence not supported by at least two reads was discarded. The tcR package was used for downstream repertoire analysis, with clonotypes matched between fractions based on CDR3 nucleotide sequence plus V segment. VDJmatch was used to annotate antigen specificity against VDJdb, with one amino acid substitution in CDR3 allowed. With the reads reprocessed by TCRdb, a single entry stands for each CDR3 protein sequence and no DNA is reported. TCRdb, not the original authors, processed these V and J calls. This sample's listing comprises almost 450,000 distinct CDR3 sequences. Roughly 7.2% of the sample belongs to the ten largest clones.

Source material: blood T cells: a sorted CD56 or NKG2C T cell subset, CD4+ or CD8+ T cells, or bulk PBMC T cells (not recorded which). Rearrangement joined TRBV20-1 to TRBJ2-3; TCRdb picks TRBD1, but there is no DNA to check that call. The sequence derives from a woman aged 18-70 years in good health. This receptor has the CDR3 CSAPRQGPDTQYF.